The present T cell receptor beta chain was sequenced within a study of T-cell memory formation after mild COVID-19. On the study more broadly: Each donor largely had its own TCR clusters.

Germline V gives CDR1 MGHDK, CDR2 SYGVNS. V gave up 4 bases and J gave up 3 bases, with 16 bases separating them. CDR3 length: 16 amino acids. This clonotype was counted ten times or more. Its antigen is undetermined. With constant-segment primers, 5'RACE yielded cDNA libraries of TCR alpha and TCR beta that carried sample barcodes and UMIs. TCRdb passed the 5' RACE reads through MiXCR, listing each CDR3 protein once. This sample has hundreds of thousands of distinct CDR3 sequences, with 8.2% found just once. Whole-study results and caveats: The study found contracting CD4+ clones mainly in CM and EM and contracting CD8+ clones in EMRA.

Sequenced material: PBMCs or a T cell subset sorted from them (not recorded which). This TCR was recovered from a man in his late teens or twenties who had mild COVID-19 (a few samples of this study predate the infection). Cell type and time point are not known. The chain is built from TRBV25-1 and TRBJ2-1, with D unclear. DNA of the CDR3: TGTGCCAGCAGTGGCCCGGCAGAGTCCGTCTACAATGAGCAGTTCTTC. Translated: CASSGPAESVYNEQFF.